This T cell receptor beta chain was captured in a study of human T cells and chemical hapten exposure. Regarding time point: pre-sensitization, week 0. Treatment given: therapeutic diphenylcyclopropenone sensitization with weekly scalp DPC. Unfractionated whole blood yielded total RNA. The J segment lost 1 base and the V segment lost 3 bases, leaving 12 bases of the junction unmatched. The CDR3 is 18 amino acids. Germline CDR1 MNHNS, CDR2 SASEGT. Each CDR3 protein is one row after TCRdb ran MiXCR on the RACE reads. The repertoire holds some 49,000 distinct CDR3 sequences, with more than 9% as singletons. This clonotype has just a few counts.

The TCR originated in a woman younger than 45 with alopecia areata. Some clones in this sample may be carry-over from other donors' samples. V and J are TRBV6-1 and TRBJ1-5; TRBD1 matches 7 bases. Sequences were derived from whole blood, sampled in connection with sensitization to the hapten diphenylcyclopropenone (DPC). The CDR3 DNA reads TGTGCCAGCAGTGAGTACCCCCTACAGGGGCTAAGCAATCAGCCCCAGCATTTT. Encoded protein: CASSEYPLQGLSNQPQHF.